A single TCR beta chain is shown here with its context. Original processing notes: The assay estimated nucleated cells by amplifying reference gene primers. Profiled with immunoSEQ multiplex PCR; TCRdb holds only in-frame clones, not every one. V and J calls and clone size are those listed in that table; D and trimming were worked out from the DNA. The sample lists hundreds of thousands of clones, roughly 90% occurring once. This entry belongs to a study of blood T cell repertoires in COVID-19. Study-level information: The analysed material was cDNA or gDNA that came from T cells, B-cell-depleted T cells, or PBMCs.

The germline V gene encodes CDR1 SGDLS and CDR2 YYNGEE. The germline V and J ends were trimmed by 3 bases and 10 bases, with 22 bases remaining between them. The CDR3 has 15 residues. The chain is built from TRBV9 and TRBJ1-1; TRBD1 is a possible D gene (6 bases). The sequence was obtained from a woman in her 30s who had recovered from COVID-19. The source material was PBMCs or T cells enriched from blood (not recorded which). The CDR3 sequence is CASSAQQGTLSGAFF. DNA of the CDR3: TGTGCCAGCAGCGCCCAACAGGGTACGTTAAGTGGAGCTTTCTTT.